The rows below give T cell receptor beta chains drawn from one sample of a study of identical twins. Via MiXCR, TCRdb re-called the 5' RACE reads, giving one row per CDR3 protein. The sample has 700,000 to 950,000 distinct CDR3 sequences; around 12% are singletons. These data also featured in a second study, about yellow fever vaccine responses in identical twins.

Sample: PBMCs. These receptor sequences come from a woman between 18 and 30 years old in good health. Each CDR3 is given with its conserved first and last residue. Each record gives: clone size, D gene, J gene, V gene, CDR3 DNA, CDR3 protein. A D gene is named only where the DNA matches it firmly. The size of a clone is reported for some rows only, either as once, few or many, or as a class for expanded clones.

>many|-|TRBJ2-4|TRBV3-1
TGTGCCAGCAGCCAGAAGGGGTTAGCCAAAAACATTCAGTACTTC
CASSQKGLAKNIQYF
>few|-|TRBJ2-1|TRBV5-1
TGCGCCAGCAGCTTGAGGCAGACCTACAATGAGCAGTTCTTC
CASSLRQTYNEQFF
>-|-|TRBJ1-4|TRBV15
TGTGCCACCAGCAGAGAGGGGGCAACTAATGAAAAACTGTTTTTT
CATSREGATNEKLFF
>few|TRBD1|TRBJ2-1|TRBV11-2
TGTGCCAGCAGAGTCTTAAGGACAGGGGGCACCTTACGAGATTACAATGAGCAGTTCTTC
CASRVLRTGGTLRDYNEQFF
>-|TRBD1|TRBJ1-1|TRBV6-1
TGTGCCAGCTGGACAGGGATGAACACTGAAGCTTTCTTT
CASWTGMNTEAFF
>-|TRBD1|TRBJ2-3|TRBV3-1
TGTGCCAGCAGCCGAACCTTCAACAGGGGGTCCGGAGATACGCAGTATTTT
CASSRTFNRGSGDTQYF
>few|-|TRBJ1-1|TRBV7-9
TGTGCCAGCAGCCCCCCTTCCCTAGCCCAGAACACTGAAGCTTTCTTT
CASSPPSLAQNTEAFF
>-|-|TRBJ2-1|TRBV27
TGTGCCAGCAGAAAGCGGTCCTACAATGAGCAGTTCTTC
CASRKRSYNEQFF
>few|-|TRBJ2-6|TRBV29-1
TGCAGCGTTGAAGATATAGTTTACGGGGCCAACGTCCTGACTTTC
CSVEDIVYGANVLTF
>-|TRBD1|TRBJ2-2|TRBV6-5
TGTGCCAGCAGTTACCAGGGGGTCACCGGGGAGCTGTTTTTT
CASSYQGVTGELFF
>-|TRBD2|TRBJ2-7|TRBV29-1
TGCAGCGTTCGACTAGCGGGAGCAAAAACCTACGAGCAGTACTTC
CSVRLAGAKTYEQYF
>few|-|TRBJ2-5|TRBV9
TGTGCCAGCAGCGCCGACAGCCAGTCACAAGAGACCCAGTACTTC
CASSADSQSQETQYF
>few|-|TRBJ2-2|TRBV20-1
TGCAGTGCTAGTGCGCAGGTCGGGGGGGAGCTGTTTTTT
CSASAQVGGELFF
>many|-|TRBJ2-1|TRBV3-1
TGTGCCAGCAGCCCGACGGGGGTGCAACACAATGAGCAGTTCTTC
CASSPTGVQHNEQFF
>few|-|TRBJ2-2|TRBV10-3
TGTGCCATCAGTGGTGTTACCGGGGAGCTGTTTTTT
CAISGVTGELFF
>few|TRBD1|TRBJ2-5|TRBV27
TGTGCCAGCAGTTTCGGGACAGCCGCTCAAGAGACCCAGTACTTC
CASSFGTAAQETQYF
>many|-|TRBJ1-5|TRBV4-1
TGCGCCAGCAGCCAATTTTACGGGGCACCCCAGCATTTT
CASSQFYGAPQHF
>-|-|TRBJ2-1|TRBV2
TGTGCCAGCAGTGAAGCGGCAGGATGGCGCAATGAGCAGTTCTTC
CASSEAAGWRNEQFF
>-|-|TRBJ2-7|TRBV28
TGTGCCCGATCCCCGGCCCCCCTCTACGAGCAGTACTTC
CARSPAPLYEQYF
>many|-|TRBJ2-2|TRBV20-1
TGCAGTGCTAGGACGGCGGCACGCACCGGGGAGCTGTTTTTT
CSARTAARTGELFF
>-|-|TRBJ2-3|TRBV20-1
TGCAGTGCTAGAGGAATCCGGGAAGGCGCAGATACGCAGTATTTT
CSARGIREGADTQYF
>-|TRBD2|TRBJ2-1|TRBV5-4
TGTGCCAGCAGCTTGGGGGGTAGCGGGAGTCCAAGCTCCTACAATGAGCAGTTCTTC
CASSLGGSGSPSSYNEQFF
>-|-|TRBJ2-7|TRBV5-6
TGTGCCAGCAGCTTGGCGTGGCAGACCCACGAGCAGTACTTC
CASSLAWQTHEQYF
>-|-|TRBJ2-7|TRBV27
TGTGCCAGCAGCCATACCGGGACGGGCTCCTACGAGCAGTACTTC
CASSHTGTGSYEQYF
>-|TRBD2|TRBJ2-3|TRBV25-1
TGTGCCAGCAGTGACCAGGGACTAGCGCGAAGCACAGATACGCAGTATTTT
CASSDQGLARSTDTQYF
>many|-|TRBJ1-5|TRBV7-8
TGTGCCAGCAGCCAGTCGGGGAGCAATCAGCCCCAGCATTTT
CASSQSGSNQPQHF
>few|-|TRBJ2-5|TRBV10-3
TGTGCCATCAGTGAGGCCCAGCTAGCGAGCAAAGAGACCCAGTACTTC
CAISEAQLASKETQYF
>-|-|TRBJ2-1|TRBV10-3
TGTGCCATCAGCCGGGACATCTCCAATGAGCAGTTCTTC
CAISRDISNEQFF
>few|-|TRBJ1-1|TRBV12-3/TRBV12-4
TGTGCCAGCAGTCTCCAACCGGTGTACACTGAAGCTTTCTTT
CASSLQPVYTEAFF
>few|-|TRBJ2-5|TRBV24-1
TGTGCCACCAGTGATTCGAGGGGAAAAGAGACCCAGTACTTC
CATSDSRGKETQYF
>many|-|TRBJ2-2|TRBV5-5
TGTGCCAGCAGCTGGGCCGCGGACAGACACACCGGGGAGCTGTTTTTT
CASSWAADRHTGELFF
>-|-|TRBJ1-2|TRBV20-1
TGCAGTGCTAGACCTAACATGGACAAGCACTATGGCTACACCTTC
CSARPNMDKHYGYTF
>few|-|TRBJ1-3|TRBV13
TGTGCCAGCAGCTTAGGAGTTGGGTCTGGAAACACCATATATTTT
CASSLGVGSGNTIYF
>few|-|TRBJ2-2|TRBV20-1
TGCAGTGCTAGAGATAAAGGTTGGAACACCGGGGAGCTGTTTTTT
CSARDKGWNTGELFF
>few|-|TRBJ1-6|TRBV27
TGTGCCAGCAGTAAACCAGGTTTTAATTCACCCCTCCACTTT
CASSKPGFNSPLHF
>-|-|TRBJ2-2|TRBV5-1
TGCGCCAGCAGCCGCCCGACAGAAGCGAACACCGGGGAGCTGTTTTTT
CASSRPTEANTGELFF
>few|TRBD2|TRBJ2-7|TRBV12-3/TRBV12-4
TGTGCCAGCAGTTTAGGGGGGGGGGAGAAAACCTACGAGCAGTACTTC
CASSLGGGEKTYEQYF
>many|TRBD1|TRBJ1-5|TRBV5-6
TGTGCCAGCAGCTTGGGGTACAGGGGGCGCGCGGACAATCAGCCCCAGCATTTT
CASSLGYRGRADNQPQHF
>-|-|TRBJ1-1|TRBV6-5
TGTGCCAGCAGTTACTCGAATCTGTTGACTGAAGCTTTCTTT
CASSYSNLLTEAFF
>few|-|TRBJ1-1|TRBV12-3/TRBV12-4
TGTGCCAGCAGTTCGGACGAGAACACTGAAGCTTTCTTT
CASSSDENTEAFF
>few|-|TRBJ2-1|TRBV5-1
TGCGCCAGCAGCTTGGAGGGACCGCCGGACGTGGAGCAGTTCTTC
CASSLEGPPDVEQFF
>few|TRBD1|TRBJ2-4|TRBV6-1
TGTGCCAACAGCGGTGACAGGGGGCGGAACATTCAGTACTTC
CANSGDRGRNIQYF
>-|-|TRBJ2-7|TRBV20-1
TGCAGTGCTGGAACTTCAGGGGCACTAGCTTACGAGCAGTACTTC
CSAGTSGALAYEQYF
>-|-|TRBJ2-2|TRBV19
TGTGCCAGTAGTACCCTACGGAGGGAAACCGGGGAGCTGTTTTTT
CASSTLRRETGELFF
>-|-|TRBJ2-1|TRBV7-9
TGTGCCAGCAGCAACAGTTTCTCCTACAATGAGCAGTTCTTC
CASSNSFSYNEQFF
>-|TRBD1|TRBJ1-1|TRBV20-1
TGCAGTGCTAGGAGCACCAGGGGGCCTGAAGCTTTCTTT
CSARSTRGPEAFF
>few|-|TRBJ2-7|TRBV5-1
TGCGCCAGCAGCTTGGTAGACGGGAGTCCCTACGAGCAGTACTTC
CASSLVDGSPYEQYF
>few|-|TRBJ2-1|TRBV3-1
TGTGCCAGCAGCCATCCCGTTAGGGGAAATGAGCAGTTCTTC
CASSHPVRGNEQFF
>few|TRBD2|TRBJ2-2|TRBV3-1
TGTGCCAGCAGCCAAGAGGCTAGCGGGGCCCGCGGCGGGGAGCTGTTTTTT
CASSQEASGARGGELFF